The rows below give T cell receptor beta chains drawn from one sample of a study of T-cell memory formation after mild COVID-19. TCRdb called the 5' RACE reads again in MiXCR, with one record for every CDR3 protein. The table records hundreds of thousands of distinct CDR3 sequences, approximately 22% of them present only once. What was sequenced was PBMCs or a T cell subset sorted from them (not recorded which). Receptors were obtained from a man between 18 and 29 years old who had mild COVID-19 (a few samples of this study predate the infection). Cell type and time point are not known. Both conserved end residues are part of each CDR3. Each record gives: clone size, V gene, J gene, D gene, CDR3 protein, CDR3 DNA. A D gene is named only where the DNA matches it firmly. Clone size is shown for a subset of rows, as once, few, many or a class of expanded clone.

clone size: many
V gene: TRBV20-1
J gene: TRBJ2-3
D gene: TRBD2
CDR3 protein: CSARVSGGLVDTQYF
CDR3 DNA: TGCAGTGCTAGAGTTAGCGGGGGATTAGTAGATACGCAGTATTTT

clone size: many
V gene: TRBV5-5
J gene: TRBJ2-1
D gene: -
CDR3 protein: CASSLFGLNSEGDEQFF
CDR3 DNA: TGTGCCAGCAGCTTGTTCGGGCTTAATTCCGAAGGCGATGAGCAGTTCTTC

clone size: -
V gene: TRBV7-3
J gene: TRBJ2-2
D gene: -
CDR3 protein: CASSFARDTGELFF
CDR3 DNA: TGTGCCAGCAGCTTCGCTCGGGACACCGGGGAGCTGTTTTTT

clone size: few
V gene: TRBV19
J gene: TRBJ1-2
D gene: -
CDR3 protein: CASSPDWLYGYTF
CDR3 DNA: TGTGCCAGTAGTCCTGACTGGCTCTATGGCTACACCTTC

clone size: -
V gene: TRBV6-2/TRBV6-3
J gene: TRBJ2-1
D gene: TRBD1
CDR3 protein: CASSYADRGSYNEQFF
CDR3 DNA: TGTGCCAGCAGTTACGCTGACAGGGGCTCCTACAATGAGCAGTTCTTC

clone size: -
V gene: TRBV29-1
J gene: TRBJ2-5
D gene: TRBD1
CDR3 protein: CSVEGRGLGTQYF
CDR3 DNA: TGCAGCGTTGAAGGAAGGGGGCTCGGGACCCAGTACTTC

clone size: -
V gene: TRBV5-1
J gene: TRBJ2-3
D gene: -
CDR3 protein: CASSLDTGALTDTQYF
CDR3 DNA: TGCGCCAGCAGCTTGGATACGGGGGCGTTGACAGATACGCAGTATTTT

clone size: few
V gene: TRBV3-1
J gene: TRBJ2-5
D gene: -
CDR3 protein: CASSQDMGKETQYF
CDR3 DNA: TGTGCCAGCAGCCAAGATATGGGGAAAGAGACCCAGTACTTC

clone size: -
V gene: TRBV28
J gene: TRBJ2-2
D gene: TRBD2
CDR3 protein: CASSPPGERGNTGELFF
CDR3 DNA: TGTGCCAGCAGCCCCCCCGGGGAGCGGGGGAACACCGGGGAGCTGTTTTTT

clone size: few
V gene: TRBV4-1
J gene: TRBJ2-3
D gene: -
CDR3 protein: CASSPGMGGQGDTQYF
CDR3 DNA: TGCGCCAGCAGCCCCGGAATGGGGGGGCAGGGAGATACGCAGTATTTT

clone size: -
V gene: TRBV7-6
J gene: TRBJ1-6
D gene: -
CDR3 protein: CASRSRGNNSPLHF
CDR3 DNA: TGTGCCAGCAGGTCCCGGGGGAATAATTCACCCCTCCACTTT

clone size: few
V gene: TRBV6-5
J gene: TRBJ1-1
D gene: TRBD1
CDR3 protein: CASSRGQGDAEAFF
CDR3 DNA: TGTGCCAGCAGCCGCGGACAGGGGGACGCTGAAGCTTTCTTT

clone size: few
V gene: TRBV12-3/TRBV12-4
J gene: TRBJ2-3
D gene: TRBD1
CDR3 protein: CASSLSGGGDTQYF
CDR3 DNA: TGTGCCAGCAGTTTATCAGGGGGCGGTGATACGCAGTATTTT

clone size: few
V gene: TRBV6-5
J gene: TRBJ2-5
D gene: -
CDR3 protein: CASSYGGSRETQYF
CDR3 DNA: TGTGCCAGCAGTTACGGGGGAAGTCGGGAGACCCAGTACTTC

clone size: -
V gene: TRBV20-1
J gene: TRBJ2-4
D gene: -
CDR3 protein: CSARPPEKNIQYF
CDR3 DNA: TGCAGTGCTAGGCCCCCGGAAAAAAACATTCAGTACTTC

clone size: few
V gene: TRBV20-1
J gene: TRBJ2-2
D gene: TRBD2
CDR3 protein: CSARTTSGGAPGELFF
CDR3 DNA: TGCAGTGCTAGAACTACTAGCGGGGGGGCCCCCGGGGAGCTGTTTTTT

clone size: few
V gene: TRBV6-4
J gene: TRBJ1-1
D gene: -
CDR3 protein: CASSPQRGRTTEAFF
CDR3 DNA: TGTGCCAGCAGCCCCCAAAGGGGAAGAACAACTGAAGCTTTCTTT

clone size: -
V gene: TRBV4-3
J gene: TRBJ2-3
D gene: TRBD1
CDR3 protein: CASSQDVDRATDTQYF
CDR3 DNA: TGCGCCAGCAGCCAAGATGTGGACAGGGCCACAGATACGCAGTATTTT

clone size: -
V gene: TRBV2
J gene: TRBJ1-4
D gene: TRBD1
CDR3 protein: CASSWTGSGEKLFF
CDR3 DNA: TGTGCCAGCAGTTGGACAGGGTCGGGTGAAAAACTGTTTTTT

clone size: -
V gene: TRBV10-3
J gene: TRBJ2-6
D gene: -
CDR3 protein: CAISERGQAGANVLTF
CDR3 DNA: TGTGCCATCAGTGAGAGGGGCCAGGCTGGGGCCAACGTCCTGACTTTC

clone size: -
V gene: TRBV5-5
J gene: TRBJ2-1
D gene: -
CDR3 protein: CASRTDTYNEQFF
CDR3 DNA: TGTGCCAGCAGGACGGACACCTACAATGAGCAGTTCTTC

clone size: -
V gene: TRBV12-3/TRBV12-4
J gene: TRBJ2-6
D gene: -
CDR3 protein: CASSRSNAYSGANVLTF
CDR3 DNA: TGTGCCAGCAGCCGATCCAATGCTTACTCTGGGGCCAACGTCCTGACTTTC

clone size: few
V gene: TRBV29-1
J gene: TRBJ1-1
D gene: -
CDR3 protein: CSVVPISPNTEAFF
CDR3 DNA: TGCAGCGTTGTCCCAATCTCTCCGAACACTGAAGCTTTCTTT

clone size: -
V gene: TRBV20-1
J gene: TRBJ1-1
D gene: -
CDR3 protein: CSASPEGAEAFF
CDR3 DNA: TGCAGTGCTAGTCCCGAAGGCGCTGAAGCTTTCTTT

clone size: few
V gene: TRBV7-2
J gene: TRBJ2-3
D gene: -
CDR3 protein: CASSRITGIWTDTQYF
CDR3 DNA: TGTGCCAGCAGCCGAATTACAGGGATCTGGACAGATACGCAGTATTTT

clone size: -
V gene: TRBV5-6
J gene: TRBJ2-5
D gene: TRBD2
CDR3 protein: CASSVGLAGGQSETQYF
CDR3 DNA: TGTGCCAGCAGCGTGGGTCTAGCGGGGGGACAAAGCGAGACCCAGTACTTC

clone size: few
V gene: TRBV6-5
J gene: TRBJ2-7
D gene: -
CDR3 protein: CASSPGPENYEQYF
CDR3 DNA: TGTGCCAGCAGTCCAGGACCGGAGAACTACGAGCAGTACTTC

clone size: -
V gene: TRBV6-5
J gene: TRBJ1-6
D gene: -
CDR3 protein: CASQLMSSYNSPLHF
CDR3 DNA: TGTGCCAGCCAATTGATGAGCTCCTATAATTCACCCCTCCACTTT

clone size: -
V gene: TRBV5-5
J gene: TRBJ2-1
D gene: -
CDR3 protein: CASSGIFGGRDNEQFF
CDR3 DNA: TGTGCCAGCAGCGGGATTTTCGGGGGGCGCGACAATGAGCAGTTCTTC

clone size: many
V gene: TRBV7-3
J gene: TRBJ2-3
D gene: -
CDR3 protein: CASSLLSGSTDTQYF
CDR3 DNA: TGTGCCAGCAGCTTACTTTCGGGGAGCACAGATACGCAGTATTTT

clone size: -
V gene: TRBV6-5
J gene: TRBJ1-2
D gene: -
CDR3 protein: CASSYSTGSYYGYTF
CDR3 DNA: TGTGCCAGCAGTTACTCGACCGGCAGTTACTATGGCTACACCTTC

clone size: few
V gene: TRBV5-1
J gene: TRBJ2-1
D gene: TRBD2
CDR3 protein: CASSWTSSNEQFF
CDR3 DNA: TGCGCCAGCAGCTGGACTAGCAGCAATGAGCAGTTCTTC

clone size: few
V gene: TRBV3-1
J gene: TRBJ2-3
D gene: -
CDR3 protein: CASSQVDGGAYF
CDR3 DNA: TGTGCCAGCAGCCAAGTGGACGGGGGTGCGTATTTT

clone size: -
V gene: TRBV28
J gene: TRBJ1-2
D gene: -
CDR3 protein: CASSSGYWANYGYTF
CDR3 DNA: TGTGCCAGCTCGTCAGGGTATTGGGCTAACTATGGCTACACCTTC

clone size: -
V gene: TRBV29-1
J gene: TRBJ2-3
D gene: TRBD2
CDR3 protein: CSVDGTSGGADTQYF
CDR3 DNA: TGCAGCGTTGACGGCACTAGCGGGGGGGCAGATACGCAGTATTTT

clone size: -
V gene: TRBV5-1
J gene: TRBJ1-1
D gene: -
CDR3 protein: CASSLGSGYTEAFF
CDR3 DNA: TGCGCCAGCAGCTTGGGGTCGGGGTACACTGAAGCTTTCTTT

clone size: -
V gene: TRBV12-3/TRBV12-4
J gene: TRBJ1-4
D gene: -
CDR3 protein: CASSWGGRATNEKLFF
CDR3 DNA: TGTGCCAGTAGTTGGGGAGGGCGTGCAACTAATGAAAAACTGTTTTTT

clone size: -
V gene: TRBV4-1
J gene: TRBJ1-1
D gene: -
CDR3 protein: CASSHAQMNTEAFF
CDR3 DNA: TGCGCCAGCAGCCACGCACAGATGAACACTGAAGCTTTCTTT

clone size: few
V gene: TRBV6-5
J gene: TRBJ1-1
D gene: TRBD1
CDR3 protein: CASSYSPGGVEAFF
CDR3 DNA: TGTGCCAGCAGTTACTCCCCAGGGGGCGTTGAAGCTTTCTTT

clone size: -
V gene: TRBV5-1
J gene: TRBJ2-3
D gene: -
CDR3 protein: CATTTSTDTQYF
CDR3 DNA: TGCGCCACGACGACTAGCACAGATACGCAGTATTTT

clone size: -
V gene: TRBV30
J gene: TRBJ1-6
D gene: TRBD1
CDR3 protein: CAWSGGTGASSYNSPLHF
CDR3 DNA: TGTGCCTGGAGTGGAGGAACAGGGGCATCCTCCTATAATTCACCCCTCCACTTT

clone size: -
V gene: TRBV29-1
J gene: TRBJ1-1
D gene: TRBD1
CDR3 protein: CSVARSQGATEAFF
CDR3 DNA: TGCAGCGTTGCCCGATCGCAGGGGGCCACTGAAGCTTTCTTT

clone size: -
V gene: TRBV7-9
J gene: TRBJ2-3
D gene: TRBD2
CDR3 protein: CASSSSGGGDTQYF
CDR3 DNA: TGTGCCAGCAGCTCCAGCGGGGGCGGAGATACGCAGTATTTT

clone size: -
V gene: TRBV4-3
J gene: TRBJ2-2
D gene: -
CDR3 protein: CASSQDTSSGTGELFF
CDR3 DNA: TGCGCCAGCAGCCAAGATACCAGTAGTGGCACCGGGGAGCTGTTTTTT